The next 28 T cell receptor beta chains were all read from a single sample in a study of T cells in Graves' hyperthyroidism and ophthalmopathy. The TCR beta CDR3 regions underwent amplification using RNA transcripts as the source. Using the HTBI primer set, a first-round RT-PCR was run on the TCR CDR3. A single record per CDR3 protein comes from TCRdb applying MiXCR to the multiplex PCR reads. The sample includes a few hundred thousand distinct CDR3 sequences, about 20% of them seen just once. The specimen was blood. Every receptor here comes from a man aged 18 to 29 with Graves' hyperthyroidism.

This clonotype was recorded at least ten times. The rearrangement uses TRBV6-1 and TRBJ1-2; TRBD1 aligns across 8 bases. CDR3 length: 13 amino acids. Germline trimming cut 6 bases from V and 7 bases from J; bases unmatched to any gene: 7. Germline V gene sequence: CDR1 MNHNS, CDR2 SASEGT. The CDR3 region has the DNA TGTGCCAGCAGATCGACAGGGGAGGGTGGCTACACCTTC. Translating gives CASRSTGEGGYTF.

In its sample, this clonotype was seen many times. The genes are TRBV12-3 or TRBV12-4 and TRBJ1-2, with 8 bases identical to TRBD1. The CDR3 has 15 amino acids. Trimming took 1 base from V and 5 from J; bases not matched to a gene: 6. CDR3 sequence: CASSLGAGGGYGYTF. DNA of the CDR3: TGTGCCAGCAGTTTAGGGGCAGGGGGCGGTTATGGCTACACCTTC.

This sequence joins TRBV5-1 and TRBJ2-2, with D perhaps TRBD2 (6 bases). The CDR3 extends over 19 amino acids. Trimming removed 4 bases from V and 0 bases from J, with 22 bases in between. Germline CDR1 and CDR2: SGHRS and YFSETQ. The CDR3 reads CASSHLWWRALANTGELFF. Here the CDR3 DNA reads TGCGCCAGCAGCCACCTTTGGTGGAGGGCTCTTGCGAACACCGGGGAGCTGTTTTTT.

This clonotype was detected a few times. The CDR3 DNA reads as TGCGCCAGCAGCCCGGGAGGTGTAGGAGCTTTCTTT. Amino acid sequence: CASSPGGVGAFF. The genes are TRBV5-1 and TRBJ1-1; D is unclear. The germline CDR1 and CDR2 sequences are SGHRS and YFSETQ. The V end lost 4 bases, the J end lost 10 bases, and 14 bases lay between the germline ends. This CDR3 is 12 amino acids long.

This clonotype was recorded many times. The V and J genes are TRBV6-5 and TRBJ1-5; D is undetermined. The germline CDR1 and CDR2 sequences are MNHEY and SVGAGI. The CDR3 loop spans 14 amino acids. V was clipped by 2 bases and J by 2 bases, with 7 bases between them. Written as DNA, the CDR3 is TGTGCCAGCAGTTACGCGGGTGGCAATCAGCCCCAGCATTTT. Protein: CASSYAGGNQPQHF.

This clonotype has a count of ten or more. The chain recombines TRBV6-1 with TRBJ2-7; D perhaps matches TRBD1 (6 bases). Looked up from germline, CDR1 is MNHNS and CDR2 is SASEGT. The CDR3 extends over 16 amino acids. The V end lost 3 bases, the J end lost 0 bases, and 15 bases lay between the germline ends. DNA for the CDR3: TGTGCCAGCAGTGATGATGACAGGACATACTCCTACGAGCAGTACTTC. Protein sequence: CASSDDDRTYSYEQYF.

This clonotype was counted at least ten times. This rearrangement joins TRBV10-3 to TRBJ2-5; the D gene is possibly TRBD2 (6 bases). The CDR3 has 14 amino acids. V was pared by 5 bases and J by 0 bases, with 10 bases between. CDR1 is ENHRY, CDR2 SYGVKD, per germline. The CDR3: CAISNRDYQETQYF. In DNA, the CDR3 is TGTGCCATCAGTAACCGGGACTACCAAGAGACCCAGTACTTC.

The rearrangement uses TRBV24-1 and TRBJ1-5, with no clear D. Germline-derived CDR1 and CDR2 are KGHDR and SFDVKD. The CDR3 is 15 amino acids. V dropped 3 bases and J dropped 0 bases, with 8 bases sitting between them. The CDR3 protein is CATSDGGYSNQPQHF. The CDR3 DNA reads as TGTGCCACCAGTGATGGAGGGTATAGCAATCAGCCCCAGCATTTT.

This clonotype was observed many times. This rearrangement joins TRBV6-1 to TRBJ1-1; D unclear. This CDR3 is built from 13 residues. V lost 7 bases and J 1 base, leaving 10 bases between the germline ends. Germline V gives CDR1 MNHNS, CDR2 SASEGT. CDR3 residues: CASTLPGNTEAFF. CDR3 coding DNA: TGTGCCAGCACCCTACCGGGGAACACTGAAGCTTTCTTT.

J is TRBJ2-2 and V is TRBV24-1, with D unclear. The V and J ends lost 1 base and 2 bases respectively, with 10 bases between them. The CDR3 has 16 residues. The germline gives CDR1 KGHDR, CDR2 SFDVKD. CDR3 coding DNA: TGTGCCACCAGTGATTTTAGGCAGGCTAACACCGGGGAGCTGTTTTTT. Its protein is CATSDFRQANTGELFF.

This clonotype was seen at least ten times. V is TRBV6-5 and J is TRBJ1-1, with TRBD1 identical over 10 bases. There are 16 residues in the CDR3. CDR1 is MNHEY, CDR2 SVGAGI, per germline. V dropped 4 bases and J dropped 6; count of bases not matched to a gene: 11. DNA for the CDR3: TGTGCCAGCAGTTTCAACGGGGGACAGGGGAGATCTGAAGCTTTCTTT. Translating it yields CASSFNGGQGRSEAFF.

This chain joins TRBV18 and TRBJ2-2, with 14 bases fitting TRBD2. Germline V gene lookup returns CDR1 KGHSH and CDR2 LQKENI. Unmatched junction bases numbered 7, after V lost 3 bases and J lost 4 bases. This CDR3 is built from 18 residues. The CDR3 DNA reads as TGTGCCAGCTCACCTTCCAGGACTAGCGGGAGGCCCACCGGGGAGCTGTTTTTT. Translating it yields CASSPSRTSGRPTGELFF.

The rearrangement uses TRBV27 and TRBJ1-3; 9 bases are shared with TRBD1. The CDR3 is 14 amino acids. V trimming: 5 bases; J trimming: 4 bases; junction bases outside the gene matches: 3. Germline lookup yields CDR1 MNHEY and CDR2 SMNVEV (reference sequence). In DNA, the CDR3 is TGTGCCAGCAGTACAGGGGGCGTAGGAAACACCATATATTTT. Its translation: CASSTGGVGNTIYF.

This clonotype was observed at least ten times. The chain is built from TRBV6-1 and TRBJ1-5; no clear D. V lost 0 bases to trimming and J lost 1 base, with 4 bases between them. Germline values: CDR1 MNHNS, CDR2 SASEGT. The CDR3 is made up of 14 amino acids. The CDR3 DNA reads TGTGCCAGCAGTGAAGCGAGCAGCAATCAGCCCCAGCATTTT. Translation gives CASSEASSNQPQHF.

The chain employs TRBV20-1 and TRBJ2-7; perhaps D is TRBD1 or TRBD2 (5 bases each). The CDR3 extends over 13 amino acids. Trimming removed 4 bases at V and 4 bases at J, with 14 bases between. Germline CDR1 reads DFQATT; CDR2 reads SNEGSKA (reference sequence). The CDR3 coding sequence is TGCAGTGCTACCGGGACGGCTAGATACGAGCAGTACTTC. Its translation: CSATGTARYEQYF.

This clonotype has only a few counts. The chain recombines TRBV19 with TRBJ2-5, with D hard to call. CDR1 LNHDA and CDR2 SQIVND come from the germline V gene (reference sequence). The CDR3 runs 15 residues. V was clipped by 5 bases and J by 5 bases, with 18 bases between them. The CDR3 sequence: CASSVAGQLGETQYF. The CDR3 nucleotides are TGTGCCAGTAGTGTCGCCGGGCAGCTCGGGGAGACCCAGTACTTC.

This clonotype has only a few counts. V is TRBV5-1 and J is TRBJ2-4; D gene unclear. The germline V gene has CDR1 SGHRS and CDR2 YFSETQ. V was cut by 4 bases and J by 3 bases, with 11 bases left in between. The CDR3 loop spans 14 amino acids. The CDR3 sequence: CASSPGGVKNIQYF. CDR3 coding DNA: TGCGCCAGCAGCCCAGGTGGGGTCAAAAACATTCAGTACTTC.

This chain joins TRBV11-2 and TRBJ1-2; unclear D gene. Germline V gene data show CDR1 as SGHAT and CDR2 as FQNNGV. There are 15 residues in the CDR3. The V gene lost 0 bases and the J gene lost 5 bases, with 13 bases spanning the gap. The CDR3 region is CASSLEAGQGYGYTF. CDR3 in DNA: TGTGCCAGCAGCTTAGAGGCGGGCCAAGGTTATGGCTACACCTTC.

The chain is built from TRBV7-8 and TRBJ1-5; TRBD1 matches at 8 bases. The CDR3 is 15 amino acids. CDR1 SGHVS and CDR2 FQNEAQ come from the germline V gene. V was pared by 5 bases and J by 7 bases, with 10 bases of the junction left unmatched. CDR3 in amino acids: CASSAETGAGQPQHF. The CDR3 nucleotides are TGTGCCAGCAGCGCTGAGACAGGGGCAGGGCAGCCCCAGCATTTT.

This clonotype came up a few times. This rearrangement joins TRBV6-1 to TRBJ1-1; D uncertain. Trimming pared 5 bases from V and 0 bases from J, leaving 13 bases between. This CDR3 has 15 amino acids. Germline-derived CDR1 and CDR2 are MNHNS and SASEGT. The CDR3 sequence: CASSPPGSVNTEAFF. CDR3 nucleotides: TGTGCCAGCAGTCCTCCGGGTTCAGTGAACACTGAAGCTTTCTTT.

This clonotype was seen many times. The CDR3 is CAPRTGIAMNTEAFF. The CDR3, as DNA: TGTGCCCCCCGGACAGGGATTGCTATGAACACTGAAGCTTTCTTT. The chain couples TRBV2 to TRBJ1-1; 8 positions match TRBD1. CDR1 is SNHLY, CDR2 FYNNEI, per germline. The CDR3 sequence is 15 residues long. Germline trimming cut 11 bases from V and 0 bases from J; bases unmatched to any gene: 11.

This clonotype has ten or more counts. The chain carries TRBV24-1 and TRBJ1-1; TRBD1 is a possible D gene (5 bases). The CDR3 loop spans 14 amino acids. V lost 4 bases to trimming and J lost 9 bases, with 17 bases between them. The germline V gene encodes CDR1 KGHDR and CDR2 SFDVKD. The CDR3 nucleotides read TGTGCCACCAGTGACCCATCGGGGGAGTCTCAAGCTTTCTTT. Translated: CATSDPSGESQAFF.

This clonotype came up many times. This chain joins TRBV6-2 or TRBV6-3 and TRBJ2-3; 7 bases agree with TRBD2. From germline, CDR1 is MNHEY and CDR2 SVGEGT. CDR3 length equals 16 residues. J was trimmed by 5 bases and V by 2 bases; bases with no gene match: 10. CDR3 bases: TGTGCCAGCAGTTACCCTCCCGCGGGGGTGGAAGATACGCAGTATTTT. Translation: CASSYPPAGVEDTQYF.

This clonotype occurred many times. The chain recombines TRBV5-1 with TRBJ2-7; D possibly corresponds to TRBD2 (5 bases). The germline V and J ends were trimmed by 2 bases and 3 bases, with 15 bases remaining between them. Germline V gene data show CDR1 as SGHRS and CDR2 as YFSETQ. The CDR3 runs to 15 residues. The CDR3 spells CASSFPPMGSYEQYF. The CDR3 DNA sequence: TGCGCCAGCAGCTTCCCTCCGATGGGGAGCTACGAGCAGTACTTC.

This clonotype was observed at least ten times. The chain combines TRBV6-5 with TRBJ2-5; D is uncertain. This CDR3 has 15 amino acids. V lost 0 bases and J lost 0, with 8 bases in between. Per germline, CDR1 MNHEY and CDR2 SVGAGI. The CDR3 DNA reads as TGTGCCAGCAGTTACTCTGGATCATACCAAGAGACCCAGTACTTC. As protein: CASSYSGSYQETQYF.

This clonotype has at least ten counts. The chain employs TRBV9 and TRBJ2-7, with D hard to call. V lost 1 base and J lost 0, with 8 bases in between. The CDR3 extends over 14 amino acids. Germline V gene lookup returns CDR1 SGDLS and CDR2 YYNGEE. The CDR3 DNA is TGTGCCAGCAGCGTAACCCCTAGCTCCTACGAGCAGTACTTC. Translation gives CASSVTPSSYEQYF.

This clonotype showed up many times. The CDR3 DNA is TGTGCCAGCAGCTTAGTGACCTCTGGAAACACCATATATTTT. The encoded protein is CASSLVTSGNTIYF. The rearrangement joins TRBV7-2 to TRBJ1-3; D ambiguous. This CDR3 comprises 14 residues. V gave up 1 base and J gave up 0 bases, with 4 bases separating them. Germline CDR1 reads SGHTA; CDR2 reads FQGNSA.

This chain joins TRBV4-1 and TRBJ2-7, with no clear D. The CDR3 loop spans 13 amino acids. Per the germline V gene, CDR1 is MGHRA and CDR2 is YSYEKL. V was cut by 0 bases and J by 4 bases, with 7 bases left in between. Here the CDR3 reads CASSQESEYEQYF. CDR3 nucleotides: TGCGCCAGCAGCCAAGAATCGGAATACGAGCAGTACTTC.